This T cell receptor beta chain was found in a study of beta chain features in type 1 diabetes. Study conclusions and caveats: High-TCR-expressing cells could be over-represented by cDNA sequencing. The question left open here concerned HLA type influencing TCRB rearrangement.

Expressed TCRB transcripts were sequenced, since all the RNA that had been isolated was reverse transcribed. The table came from immunoSEQ multiplex PCR; TCRdb's copy has only in-frame clones and leaves some out. The sample records about 220,000 clones, under 13% being singletons. CDR1 is MDHEN and CDR2 is SYDVKM in the germline V gene. With 4 bases clipped from V and 8 bases from J, the junction kept 4 bases outside the gene matches. This CDR3 region has 13 residues. For this clone: Its antigen is currently unknown.

The sample taken for sequencing was central memory CD4+ T cells from blood. The chain joins TRBV28 to TRBJ1-2; 10 bases agree with TRBD1. The sequence derives from a man aged 18 to 30 in good health. The CDR3 is CASSWGQGIGYTF. The CDR3 DNA reads as TGTGCCAGCAGTTGGGGACAGGGGATCGGCTACACCTTC.